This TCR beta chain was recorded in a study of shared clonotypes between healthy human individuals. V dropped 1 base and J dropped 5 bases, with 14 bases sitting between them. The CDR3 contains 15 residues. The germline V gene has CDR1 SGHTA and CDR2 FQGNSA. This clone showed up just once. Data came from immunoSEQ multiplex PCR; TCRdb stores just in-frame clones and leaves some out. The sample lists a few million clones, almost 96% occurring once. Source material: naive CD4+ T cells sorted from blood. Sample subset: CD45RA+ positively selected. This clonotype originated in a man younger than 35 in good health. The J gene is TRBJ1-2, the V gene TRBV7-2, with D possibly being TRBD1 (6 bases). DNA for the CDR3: TGTGCCAGCAGCTTAGAAGGACAGAATCTATATGGCTACACCTTC. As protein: CASSLEGQNLYGYTF.